This is a list of T cell receptor beta chains from one sample in a study of regulatory T cells in long-lasting Graves disease. TCRdb reprocessed the multiplex PCR reads via MiXCR and lists one record per CDR3 protein. The sample has roughly 610,000 distinct CDR3 sequences, approximately 16% seen once; the top ten hold around 12%. A further study also used this sample, focusing on T cells in Graves' hyperthyroidism and ophthalmopathy.

Sample: peripheral blood mononuclear cells (PBMCs), taken at new diagnosis, from a patient treated with antithyroid drugs. The receptors were sampled from a man aged 18 to 30 with Graves disease. Each CDR3 is given with its conserved first and last residue. The order of the fields is clone size, D gene, J gene, V gene, CDR3 DNA, CDR3 protein. The D gene is left open where the match is weak. Expanded clones are given a class, and other clones once, few, many or no size at all.

few	NA	TRBJ2-7	TRBV20-1	TGCAGTGCTAGCCCGACAGGGGGATTAGCAGGTAGCGGGGGACACTACTACGAGCAGTACTTC	CSASPTGGLAGSGGHYYEQYF
few	TRBD2	TRBJ2-7	TRBV18	TGTGCCAGCTCTCCCGTTAGCGGGAGGGCCTACGAGCAGTACTTC	CASSPVSGRAYEQYF
many	NA	TRBJ2-1	TRBV6-2/TRBV6-3	TGTGCCAGCAGTTACTGGCTGTCCAATGAGCAGTTCTTC	CASSYWLSNEQFF
many	TRBD2	TRBJ2-1	TRBV7-9	TGTGCCAGCAGCTTAGGGCAGCGGGAGGTGTATGAGCAGTTCTTC	CASSLGQREVYEQFF
NA	TRBD1	TRBJ2-7	TRBV30	TGTGCCTGGAATACAGGGGCTGGCTACGAGCAGTACTTC	CAWNTGAGYEQYF
few	NA	TRBJ2-7	TRBV19	TGTGCCAGTAGTATGAACGTGGGCTCGGTCGACGAGCAGTACTTC	CASSMNVGSVDEQYF
many	NA	TRBJ1-6	TRBV2	TGTGCCAGCAGTCGGACGGGACTCCCCCTCCACTTT	CASSRTGLPLHF
many	NA	TRBJ1-2	TRBV27	TGTGCCAGCAGTCCGGCCTATGGCTACACCTTC	CASSPAYGYTF
NA	NA	TRBJ1-1	TRBV28	TGTGCCAGCAGTCCCTCGGGCCTCATGAACACTGAAGCTTTCTTT	CASSPSGLMNTEAFF
many	NA	TRBJ2-5	TRBV28	TGTGCCAGCAGCACTGGATACCAAGAGACCCAGTACTTC	CASSTGYQETQYF
many	NA	TRBJ1-1	TRBV5-1	TGCGCCAGCAGTTCTCCGATAACAGTGGGTTGGAAGACTGAAGCTTTCTTT	CASSSPITVGWKTEAFF
many	TRBD2	TRBJ2-1	TRBV2	TGTGCCAGCAGTGAGGAACTAGCGGGAGTGGGGGAGCAGTTCTTC	CASSEELAGVGEQFF
many	NA	TRBJ2-1	TRBV20-1	TGCAGTGCCCGCTTGGGTCCCCCGGCGAATGAGCAGTTCTTC	CSARLGPPANEQFF
many	TRBD2	TRBJ2-3	TRBV27	TGTGCCAGCACCGGACTAGGTACAGATACGCAGTATTTT	CASTGLGTDTQYF
NA	NA	TRBJ2-1	TRBV6-1	TGTGCCAGCAGTCGTCTAGCGTACTACAATGAGCAGTTCTTC	CASSRLAYYNEQFF
many	NA	TRBJ2-7	TRBV27	TGTGCCAGCAGTGAAGGTAACGCCTACGAGCAGTACTTC	CASSEGNAYEQYF
many	NA	TRBJ1-4	TRBV6-1	TGTGCCAGCAGGAGATCAGGGACAACTGAAAAACTGTTTTTT	CASRRSGTTEKLFF